This TCR beta chain was recorded in a study of T cell responses to AZD1222 COVID-19 vaccine. Sequencing was performed with immunoSEQ multiplex PCR; in TCRdb, only in-frame clones are kept and a portion is missing. There are more than 95,000 clones in the sample; about 92% occur only once, and 0.8% to 1.1% lies in the top ten. V dropped 5 bases and J dropped 6; count of bases not matched to a gene: 11. Germline V gene data show CDR1 as SNHLY and CDR2 as FYNNEI. The CDR3 loop spans 15 amino acids. This sample comprised peripheral blood, obtained on day 0 of AZD1222 vaccination. The TCR originated in an adult in good health. V gene TRBV2 combines with J gene TRBJ1-1; 8 bases agree with TRBD1. In DNA form, the CDR3 reads TGTGCCAGCAGTCAGGATGTCCAGGGGGCCCCTGAAGCTTTCTTT. It specifies CASSQDVQGAPEAFF.